One sample yielded the 9 T cell receptor beta chains listed below, sequenced in a study of blood T cell repertoires in COVID-19. Assay used: immunoSEQ multiplex PCR; TCRdb lists only in-frame clones, some missing. Of over 70,000 clones listed, less than 85% are singletons. The sequencing sample was made of peripheral blood. These receptors came from a man aged 65 to 85 with active or convalescent COVID-19.

Comment on this clone: In the same sample, other DNA sequences code for this CDR3. The chain is built from TRBV12-3 or TRBV12-4 and TRBJ1-1; D is undetermined. The CDR3 runs 13 residues. V lost 6 bases to trimming and J lost 0 bases, with 8 bases between them. Written as DNA, the CDR3 is TGTGCCAGCAGGGAGCAGATGAACACTGAAGCTTTCTTT. Translation gives CASREQMNTEAFF.

V is TRBV4-2 and J is TRBJ1-5; 7 nucleotides align to TRBD1. J lost 7 bases, V lost 1 base, and 10 bases had no gene match. There are 16 residues in the CDR3. Germline CDR1 reads LGHNA; CDR2 reads YNFKEQ. The CDR3 reads CASSQVQRQGRQPQHF. The CDR3 DNA follows: TGTGCCAGCAGCCAAGTCCAACGACAGGGTAGGCAGCCCCAGCATTTT.

This rearrangement joins TRBV6-5 to TRBJ1-2; 9 nucleotides agree with TRBD1. The CDR3 loop spans 14 amino acids. The ends lost 6 bases at V and 8 bases at J; junction bases unmatched: 10. The germline V gene has CDR1 MNHEY and CDR2 SVGAGI. The CDR3 sequence is CASRPRDRAGGYTF. The DNA of the CDR3 is TGTGCCAGCAGACCCCGGGACAGGGCGGGAGGCTACACCTTC.

The V and J genes are TRBV5-1 and TRBJ1-2, with 10 nucleotides matching TRBD1. In germline, CDR1 is SGHRS, CDR2 YFSETQ. J was trimmed by 4 bases and V by 4 bases; bases with no gene match: 4. This CDR3 has 14 amino acids. CDR3 loop: CASSPGDRGYGYTF. For the CDR3, the DNA is TGCGCCAGCAGCCCCGGGGACAGGGGCTATGGCTACACCTTC.

This chain uses TRBV11-2 with TRBJ1-1, with D tentatively TRBD1 (6 bases). CDR1 and CDR2 from the germline V gene are SGHAT and FQNNGV. The CDR3 runs 18 residues. Trimming cost V 5 bases and J 0 bases, with 22 bases left between them. The CDR3 loop is CASSPVRGLSKLNTEAFF. DNA of the CDR3: TGTGCCAGCAGCCCGGTCAGGGGCCTCTCCAAACTGAACACTGAAGCTTTCTTT.

J is TRBJ1-5 and V is TRBV24-1; perhaps TRBD1 as D (6 bases). V dropped 2 bases and J dropped 11 bases, with 15 bases sitting between them. The germline V gene encodes CDR1 KGHDR and CDR2 SFDVKD. CDR3 size: 14 residues. The CDR3 DNA sequence: TGTGCCACCAGTGATTCAGCCGGGGGGCCGACCCAGCATTTT. This encodes CATSDSAGGPTQHF.

This clone has only a few counts. The genes are TRBV12-5 and TRBJ1-3, with TRBD1 matching 8 bases. The ends lost 5 bases at V and 1 base at J; junction bases unmatched: 1. This CDR3 has 14 residues. Germline CDR1 LGHNT, CDR2 FRNRAP. The CDR3 sequence is CASGRQGSGNTIYF. The CDR3 DNA is TGTGCTAGTGGTAGACAGGGGTCTGGAAACACCATATATTTT.

The rearrangement links TRBV6-1 to TRBJ1-4, with 9 bases lining up with TRBD1. The V and J ends lost 3 bases and 8 bases, in that order; junction bases with no gene match: 4. CDR3 length: 14 residues. The germline V gene has CDR1 MNHNS and CDR2 SASEGT. CDR3 nucleotide sequence: TGTGCCAGCAGTGAGACAGGGGGACGCGAAAAACTGTTTTTT. Translating it yields CASSETGGREKLFF.

This clone was found once. The chain carries TRBV11-2 and TRBJ2-7; a possible D gene is TRBD1 (5 bases). Between the trimmed V and J ends, which lost 0 bases and 2 bases, there was a span of 14 bases. Germline values: CDR1 SGHAT, CDR2 FQNNGV. The CDR3 runs 16 residues. In nucleotides, the CDR3 is TGTGCCAGCAGCTTAGATCAGGGTGTCCAAACCTACGAGCAGTACTTC. Its protein is CASSLDQGVQTYEQYF.